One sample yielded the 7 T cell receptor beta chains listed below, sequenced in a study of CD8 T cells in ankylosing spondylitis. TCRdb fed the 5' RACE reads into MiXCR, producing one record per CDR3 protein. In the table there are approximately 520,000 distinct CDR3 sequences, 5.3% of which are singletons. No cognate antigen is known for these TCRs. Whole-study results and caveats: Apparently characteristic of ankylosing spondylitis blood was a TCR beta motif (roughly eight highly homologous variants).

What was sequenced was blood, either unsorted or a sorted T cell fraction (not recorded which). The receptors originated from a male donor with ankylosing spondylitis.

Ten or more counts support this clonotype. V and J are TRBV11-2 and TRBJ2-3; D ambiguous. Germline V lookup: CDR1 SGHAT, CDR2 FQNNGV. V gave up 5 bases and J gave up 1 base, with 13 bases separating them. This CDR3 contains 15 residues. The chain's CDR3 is CASSADSWGTDTQYF. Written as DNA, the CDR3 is TGTGCCAGCAGCGCTGACTCCTGGGGCACAGATACGCAGTATTTT.

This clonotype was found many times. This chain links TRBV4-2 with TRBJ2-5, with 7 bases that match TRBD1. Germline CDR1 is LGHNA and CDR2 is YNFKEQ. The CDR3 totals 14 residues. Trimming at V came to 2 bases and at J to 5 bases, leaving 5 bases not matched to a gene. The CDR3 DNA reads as TGTGCCAGCAGCCAATCCGACAGGGACGAGACCCAGTACTTC. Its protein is CASSQSDRDETQYF.

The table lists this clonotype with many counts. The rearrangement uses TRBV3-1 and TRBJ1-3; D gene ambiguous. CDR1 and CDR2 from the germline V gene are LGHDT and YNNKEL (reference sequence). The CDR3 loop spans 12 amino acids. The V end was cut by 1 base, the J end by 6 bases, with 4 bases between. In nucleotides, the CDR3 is TGTGCCAGCAGCCAAGGTGAAAACACCATATATTTT. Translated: CASSQGENTIYF. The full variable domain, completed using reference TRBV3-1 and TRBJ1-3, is DTAVSQTPKYLVTQMGNDKSIKCEQNLGHDTMYWYKQDSKKFLKIMFSYNNKELIINETVPNRFSPKSPDKAHLNLHINSLELGDSAVYFCASSQGENTIYFGEGSWLTVV.

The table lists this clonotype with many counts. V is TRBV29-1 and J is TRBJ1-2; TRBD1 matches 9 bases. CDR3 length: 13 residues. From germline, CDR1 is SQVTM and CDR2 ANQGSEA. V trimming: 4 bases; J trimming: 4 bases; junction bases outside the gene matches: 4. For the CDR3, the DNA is TGCAGCGTTGGGGGACAGGGCGGCTATGGCTACACCTTC. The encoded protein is CSVGGQGGYGYTF.

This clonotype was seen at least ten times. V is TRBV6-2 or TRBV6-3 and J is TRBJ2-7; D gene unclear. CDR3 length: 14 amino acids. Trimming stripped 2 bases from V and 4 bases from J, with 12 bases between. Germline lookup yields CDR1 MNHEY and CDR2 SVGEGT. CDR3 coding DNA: TGTGCCAGCAGTTACGGTCCCCGGATATACGAGCAGTACTTC. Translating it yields CASSYGPRIYEQYF.

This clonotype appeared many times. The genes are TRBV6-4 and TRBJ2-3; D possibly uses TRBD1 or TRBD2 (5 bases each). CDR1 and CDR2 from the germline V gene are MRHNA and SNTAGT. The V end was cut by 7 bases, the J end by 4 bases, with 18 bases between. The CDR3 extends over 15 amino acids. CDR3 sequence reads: CASTLIGGTADTQYF. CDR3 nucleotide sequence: TGTGCCAGCACCCTAATTGGGGGTACCGCAGATACGCAGTATTTT.

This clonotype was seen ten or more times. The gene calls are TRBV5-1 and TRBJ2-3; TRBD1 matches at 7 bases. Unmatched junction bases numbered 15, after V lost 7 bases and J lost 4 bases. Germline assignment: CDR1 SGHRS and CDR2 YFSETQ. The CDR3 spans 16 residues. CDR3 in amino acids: CASLRTGRLPPDTQYF. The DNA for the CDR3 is TGCGCCAGCCTGAGGACAGGCCGATTACCTCCAGATACGCAGTATTTT.